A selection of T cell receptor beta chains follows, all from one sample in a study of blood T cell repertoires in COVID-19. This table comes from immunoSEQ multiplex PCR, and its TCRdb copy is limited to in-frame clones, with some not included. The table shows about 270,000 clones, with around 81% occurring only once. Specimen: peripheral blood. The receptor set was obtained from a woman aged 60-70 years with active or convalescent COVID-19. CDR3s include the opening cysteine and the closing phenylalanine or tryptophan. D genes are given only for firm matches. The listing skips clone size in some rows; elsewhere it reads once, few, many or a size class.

CDR3: CASSEQVYNSPLHF; DNA: TGTGCCAGCAGTGAACAGGTTTATAATTCACCCCTCCACTTT; D: -; size: -; V: TRBV25-1; J: TRBJ1-6
CDR3: CASSQPGQGAFGYTF; DNA: TGCGCCAGCAGCCAGCCGGGACAGGGGGCTTTCGGCTACACCTTC; D: TRBD1; size: few; V: TRBV4-3; J: TRBJ1-2
CDR3: CASSLWGLNTEAFF; DNA: TGTGCCAGCAGCTTATGGGGGCTTAACACTGAAGCTTTCTTT; D: -; size: -; V: TRBV7-3; J: TRBJ1-1
CDR3: CASSLRLAGGTDTQYF; DNA: TGTGCCAGCAGCTTACGACTAGCGGGGGGCACAGATACGCAGTATTTT; D: TRBD2; size: -; V: TRBV7-2; J: TRBJ2-3
CDR3: CASSTRRAGRGNQPQHF; DNA: TGTGCCAGTAGTACTCGCAGGGCAGGACGGGGCAATCAGCCCCAGCATTTT; D: -; size: -; V: TRBV19; J: TRBJ1-5
CDR3: CAWSENEQYF; DNA: TGTGCCTGGAGCGAGAACGAGCAGTACTTC; D: -; size: -; V: TRBV30; J: TRBJ2-7
CDR3: CASSPRDSTYNEQFF; DNA: TGTGCCAGCAGCCCCCGGGACTCCACCTACAATGAGCAGTTCTTC; D: -; size: once; V: TRBV14; J: TRBJ2-1
CDR3: CASSPTAQTGVHYGYTF; DNA: TGCGCCAGCAGCCCAACCGCCCAGACAGGGGTTCACTATGGCTACACCTTC; D: TRBD1; size: -; V: TRBV4-1; J: TRBJ1-2
CDR3: CASSISPQNTGELFF; DNA: TGTGCCAGTAGTATATCCCCCCAGAACACCGGGGAGCTGTTTTTT; D: -; size: once; V: TRBV19; J: TRBJ2-2
CDR3: CASSSGVATNEKLFF; DNA: TGTGCCAGCAGTTCAGGGGTAGCAACTAATGAAAAACTGTTTTTT; D: -; size: -; V: TRBV6-5; J: TRBJ1-4
CDR3: CACSPLRAVGTEAFF; DNA: TGTGCCTGCAGCCCATTGAGGGCGGTCGGCACTGAAGCTTTCTTT; D: -; size: -; V: TRBV14; J: TRBJ1-1
CDR3: CASSLDSVAVEKLFF; DNA: TGCGCCAGCAGCTTGGACTCCGTAGCGGTTGAAAAACTGTTTTTT; D: -; size: -; V: TRBV5-1; J: TRBJ1-4
CDR3: CASSFRLAGNNEQFF; DNA: TGTGCCAGCAGCTTTAGACTAGCGGGGAACAATGAGCAGTTCTTC; D: TRBD2; size: few; V: TRBV7-2; J: TRBJ2-1
CDR3: CAWRTGRVGTEAFF; DNA: TGTGCCTGGAGGACGGGCAGGGTCGGCACTGAAGCTTTCTTT; D: -; size: -; V: TRBV30; J: TRBJ1-1
CDR3: CASSFGGNTEAFF; DNA: TGTGCCAGCAGTTTCGGGGGGAACACTGAAGCTTTCTTT; D: -; size: few; V: TRBV12-3/TRBV12-4; J: TRBJ1-1
CDR3: CASSPRLAGVGETQYF; DNA: TGTGCCAGCAGCCCCCGACTAGCGGGGGTCGGGGAGACCCAGTACTTC; D: TRBD2; size: once; V: TRBV3-1/TRBV3-2; J: TRBJ2-5
CDR3: CASSVGSRTSGRYNEQFF; DNA: TGTGCCAGCAGCGTAGGATCCCGCACTAGCGGGAGGTACAATGAGCAGTTCTTC; D: TRBD2; size: -; V: TRBV9; J: TRBJ2-1
CDR3: CAWTLGGNGEKLFF; DNA: TGTGCCTGGACCCTAGGGGGAAATGGAGAAAAACTGTTTTTT; D: -; size: -; V: TRBV30; J: TRBJ1-4
CDR3: CASSLSGHEQYF; DNA: TGTGCCAGCAGCTTAAGCGGCCACGAGCAGTACTTC; D: -; size: -; V: TRBV7-8; J: TRBJ2-7
CDR3: CASSLEIGRDEKLFF; DNA: TGTGCCAGCAGCCTAGAGATCGGGAGGGATGAAAAACTGTTTTTT; D: -; size: -; V: TRBV9; J: TRBJ1-4
CDR3: CASSSNRGPRAPGAFF; DNA: TGTGCCAGCAGCTCCAACAGGGGGCCCAGGGCCCCAGGGGCTTTCTTT; D: -; size: -; V: TRBV21-1; J: TRBJ1-1
CDR3: CASRRLGASDEKLFF; DNA: TGCGCCAGCAGGAGGCTGGGGGCTAGTGATGAAAAACTGTTTTTT; D: -; size: -; V: TRBV5-1; J: TRBJ1-4
CDR3: CASSFTSLETQYF; DNA: TGTGCCAGCAGTTTCACTAGCCTGGAGACCCAGTACTTC; D: -; size: -; V: TRBV28; J: TRBJ2-5
CDR3: CASSQVGVLYGYTF; DNA: TGTGCCAGCAGCCAGGTAGGGGTGTTGTATGGCTACACCTTC; D: -; size: many; V: TRBV4-2; J: TRBJ1-2
CDR3: CASSSGGTGERGELFF; DNA: TGTGCCAGCAGCTCGGGTGGGACAGGGGAAAGGGGGGAGCTGTTTTTT; D: TRBD1; size: -; V: TRBV5-4; J: TRBJ2-2
CDR3: CASSDGQTNYGYTF; DNA: TGTGCCAGTAGTGATGGACAGACTAACTATGGCTACACCTTC; D: -; size: few; V: TRBV19; J: TRBJ1-2
CDR3: CASSTGGRQPQHF; DNA: TGTGCCAGCAGTACGGGGGGTCGACAGCCCCAGCATTTT; D: -; size: once; V: TRBV11-2; J: TRBJ1-5
CDR3: CASSSWTGDSSGNTIYF; DNA: TGTGCCAGCAGTTCGTGGACAGGAGATTCCTCTGGAAACACCATATATTTT; D: TRBD1; size: -; V: TRBV27; J: TRBJ1-3
CDR3: CASSALDSFSEQYF; DNA: TGTGCCAGCAGCGCCCTGGACAGCTTTTCCGAGCAGTACTTC; D: -; size: -; V: TRBV9; J: TRBJ2-7
CDR3: CASAGIYNSPLHF; DNA: TGTGCCAGCGCAGGGATCTATAATTCACCCCTCCACTTT; D: -; size: -; V: TRBV6-5; J: TRBJ1-6
CDR3: CASSLVAWGGLGSYTF; DNA: TGTGCCAGCAGCTTAGTTGCGTGGGGGGGGCTCGGAAGCTACACCTTC; D: -; size: -; V: TRBV7-2; J: TRBJ1-2
CDR3: CATSRDLTSGGEETQYF; DNA: TGTGCCACCAGCAGAGATCTAACTAGCGGGGGGGAAGAGACCCAGTACTTC; D: TRBD2; size: -; V: TRBV15; J: TRBJ2-5
CDR3: CASRPTSGGAETQYF; DNA: TGTGCCAGCAGACCTACTAGCGGGGGGGCGGAGACCCAGTACTTC; D: TRBD2; size: -; V: TRBV7-9; J: TRBJ2-5
CDR3: CASSPQPGQGIGETQYF; DNA: TGTGCCAGCTCACCCCAGCCGGGACAGGGCATTGGAGAGACCCAGTACTTC; D: TRBD1; size: -; V: TRBV18; J: TRBJ2-5
CDR3: CASSYGQGTDTQYF; DNA: TGTGCCAGCAGTTACGGACAGGGCACAGATACGCAGTATTTT; D: TRBD1; size: -; V: TRBV27; J: TRBJ2-3
CDR3: CASSVDRGGETQYF; DNA: TGTGCCAGCAGCGTTGACAGGGGTGGGGAGACCCAGTACTTC; D: TRBD1; size: -; V: TRBV7-3; J: TRBJ2-5
CDR3: CASSTPDRAGGYTF; DNA: TGTGCCAGTAGCACCCCCGACAGGGCAGGTGGCTACACCTTC; D: TRBD1; size: -; V: TRBV19; J: TRBJ1-2
CDR3: CASSLSPSSDTQYF; DNA: TGTGCCAGCAGCTTAAGCCCTAGCTCAGATACGCAGTATTTT; D: -; size: -; V: TRBV7-3; J: TRBJ2-3